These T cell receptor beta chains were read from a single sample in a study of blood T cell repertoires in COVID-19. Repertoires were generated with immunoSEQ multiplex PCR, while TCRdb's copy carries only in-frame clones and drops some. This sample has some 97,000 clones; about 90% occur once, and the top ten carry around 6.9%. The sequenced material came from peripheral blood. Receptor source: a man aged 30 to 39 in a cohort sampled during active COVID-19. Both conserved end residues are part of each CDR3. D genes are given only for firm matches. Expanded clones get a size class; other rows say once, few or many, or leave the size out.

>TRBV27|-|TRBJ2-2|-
TGTGCCAGCACCGTGAACACCGGGGAGCTGTTTTTT
CASTVNTGELFF
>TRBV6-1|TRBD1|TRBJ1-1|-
TGTGCCAGCAGTGAAGGATCTAGGGGGCCGAACACTGAAGCTTTCTTT
CASSEGSRGPNTEAFF
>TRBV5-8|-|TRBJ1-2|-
TGTGCCAGCAGCTCCGAACGAGCCTATGGCTACACCTTC
CASSSERAYGYTF
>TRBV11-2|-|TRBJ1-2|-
TGTGCCAGCACCCACGGAGATGGAAACTATGGCTACACCTTC
CASTHGDGNYGYTF
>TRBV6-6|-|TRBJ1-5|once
TGTGCCAGCAGTCAGTCCACAGGGTATGGATATAGCAATCAGCCCCAGCATTTT
CASSQSTGYGYSNQPQHF
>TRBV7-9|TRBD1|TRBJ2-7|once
TGTGCCAGCAGCTTAGATGCAGGGGGCTACGAGCAGTACTTC
CASSLDAGGYEQYF
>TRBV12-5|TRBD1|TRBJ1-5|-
TGTGCTAGTGGTTCGGGGACAGGGAATCAGCCCCAGCATTTT
CASGSGTGNQPQHF
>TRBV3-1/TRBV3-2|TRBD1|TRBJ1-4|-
TGTGCCAGCAGCCTCTCCTGGACAGGGGAGGCTGAAAAACTGTTTTTT
CASSLSWTGEAEKLFF
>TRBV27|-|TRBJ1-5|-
TGTGCCAGCAGTTTTTTTTGGAGCCAGCCCCAGCATTTT
CASSFFWSQPQHF
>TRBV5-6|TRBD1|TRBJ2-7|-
TGTGCCAGCAGCTTGGGGGGACAGGGGATCCACGAGCAGTACTTC
CASSLGGQGIHEQYF
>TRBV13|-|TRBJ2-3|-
TGTGCCAGCAGCTTTCCTAAAACAGCCTCTAGCACAGATACGCAGTATTTT
CASSFPKTASSTDTQYF
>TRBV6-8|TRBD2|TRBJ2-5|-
TGTGCCAGCAGAAAGAAGCGGGGCCAAGAGACCCAGTACTTC
CASRKKRGQETQYF
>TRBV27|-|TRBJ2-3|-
TGTGCCAGCAGACTAAACAGGGAGTTGGCAGGAGATACGCAGTATTTT
CASRLNRELAGDTQYF
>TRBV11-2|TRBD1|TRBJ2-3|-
TGTGCCAGCAGCTTTTCCGGGACAGGGGCAGATACGCAGTATTTT
CASSFSGTGADTQYF
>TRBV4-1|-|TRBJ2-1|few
TGCGCCAGCACCCCCTCAGACCGGATAAGGGGGCAGTTCTTC
CASTPSDRIRGQFF
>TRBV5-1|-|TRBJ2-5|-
TGCGCCAGCAGCTTGAGCTGGCTAGAGGAGACCCAGTACTTC
CASSLSWLEETQYF
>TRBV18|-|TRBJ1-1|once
TGTGCCAGCTCACGGGGGGGGGACACTGAAGCTTTCTTT
CASSRGGDTEAFF
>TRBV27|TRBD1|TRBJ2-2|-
TGTGCCAGCACCCTTAAGTCGACAGGTTTCGGACAGGTCGCGAACACCGGGGAGCTGTTTTTT
CASTLKSTGFGQVANTGELFF
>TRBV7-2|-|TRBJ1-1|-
TGTGCCAGCAGCTTCAGGGGAAACCCTGAAGCTTTCTTT
CASSFRGNPEAFF
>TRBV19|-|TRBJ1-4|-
TGTGCCAGTAGTTTATACAGGGAATTGCGTGAAAAACTGTTTTTT
CASSLYRELREKLFF
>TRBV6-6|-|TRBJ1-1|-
TGTGCCAGCAGTTACTTGGCCACCAACACTGAAGCTTTCTTT
CASSYLATNTEAFF
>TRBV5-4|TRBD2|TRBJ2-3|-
TGTGCCAGCAGGACTAGCGGGAGTAGAAGCACAGATACGCAGTATTTT
CASRTSGSRSTDTQYF
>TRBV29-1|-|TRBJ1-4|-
TGCAGCGTTGGGATGGGACTGAGTAATGAAAAACTGTTTTTT
CSVGMGLSNEKLFF
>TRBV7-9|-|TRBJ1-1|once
TGTGCCAGCAGCTTAGCGTTGGGGGCAGCTGAAGCTTTCTTT
CASSLALGAAEAFF
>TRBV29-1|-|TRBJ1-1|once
TGCAGCGTTTCAGGGATGAACACTGAAGCTTTCTTT
CSVSGMNTEAFF
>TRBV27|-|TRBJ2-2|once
TGTGCCACTGCGGGGGCTTCTAACACCGGGGAGCTGTTTTTT
CATAGASNTGELFF
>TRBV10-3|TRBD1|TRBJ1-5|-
TGTGCCATCAGTGCCCCAGGGGGCGATCAGCCCCAGCATTTT
CAISAPGGDQPQHF
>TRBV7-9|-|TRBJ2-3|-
TGTGCCAGCAGCTTAGTGGTGGGAGCTAGCACAGATACGCAGTATTTT
CASSLVVGASTDTQYF
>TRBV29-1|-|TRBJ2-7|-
TGCAGCGTTGCGCGCGGATCAAATTACGAGCAGTACTTC
CSVARGSNYEQYF
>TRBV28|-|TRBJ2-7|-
TGTGCCAGCAGTACAGGGTTCCACGAGCAGTACTTC
CASSTGFHEQYF
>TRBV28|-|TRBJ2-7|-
TGTGCCAGCAGTTTTGTTCCGGGGGGCAATCCACACGAGCAGTACTTC
CASSFVPGGNPHEQYF
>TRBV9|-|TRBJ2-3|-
TGTGCCAGCAGCCCTAGCACAGATACGCAGTATTTT
CASSPSTDTQYF
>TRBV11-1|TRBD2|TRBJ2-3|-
TGTGCCAGCAGCCTGCTGACTAGCGGGGGGACAGATACGCAGTATTTT
CASSLLTSGGTDTQYF
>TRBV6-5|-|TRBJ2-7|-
TGTGCCAGCACCGGGGTTTACGAGCAGTACTTC
CASTGVYEQYF
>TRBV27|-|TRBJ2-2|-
TGTGCCAGCAGTCTGGCAAACACCGGGGAGCTGTTTTTT
CASSLANTGELFF
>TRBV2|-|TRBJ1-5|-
TGTGCCAGCAGGGCGGGGGATCAGCCCCAGCATTTT
CASRAGDQPQHF
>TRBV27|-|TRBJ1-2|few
TGTGCCAGCAGTTTATCGATCGGGGTCGGCTACACCTTC
CASSLSIGVGYTF
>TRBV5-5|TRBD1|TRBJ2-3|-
TGTGCCAGCAGCCATGGACAGGCCCGGGATACGCAGTATTTT
CASSHGQARDTQYF
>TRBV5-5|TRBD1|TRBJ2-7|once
TGTGCCAGCAGCTTGGGGGGACAGACGGCCTACTACGAGCAGTACTTC
CASSLGGQTAYYEQYF
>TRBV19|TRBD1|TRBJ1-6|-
TGTGCCAGTAGCTCAGGACAGGCTACGGGTTATAATTCACCCCTCCACTTT
CASSSGQATGYNSPLHF
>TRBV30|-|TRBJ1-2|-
TGTGCCTGGAGTGGAGTCGGAGGGAAGCTCTATGGCTACACCTTC
CAWSGVGGKLYGYTF
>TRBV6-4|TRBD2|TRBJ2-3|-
TGTGCCAGCAGTGCCCTAGCGGACACAGATACGCAGTATTTT
CASSALADTDTQYF
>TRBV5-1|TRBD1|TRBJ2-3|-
TGCGCCAGCAGCTCATGGGACAGCCTAAGAGATACGCAGTATTTT
CASSSWDSLRDTQYF
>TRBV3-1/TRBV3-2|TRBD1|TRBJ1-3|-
TGTGCCAGCAGCCAAGGACAGGGTCGGAGGAACACCATATATTTT
CASSQGQGRRNTIYF
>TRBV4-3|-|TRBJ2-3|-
TGCGCCAGCAGCCAAGATCAGGGGCCGGGCACAGATACGCAGTATTTT
CASSQDQGPGTDTQYF
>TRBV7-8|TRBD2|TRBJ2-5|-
TGTGCCAGCAGCTTTCGACTAGCGGGGGGGCCGGGAGACCAAGAGACCCAGTACTTC
CASSFRLAGGPGDQETQYF
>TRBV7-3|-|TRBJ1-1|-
TGTGCCAGCAGCCCAACAGGGATGGATTTGAACACTGAAGCTTTCTTT
CASSPTGMDLNTEAFF
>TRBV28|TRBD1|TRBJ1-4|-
TGTGCCAGCAGTTTACCGACAGGGGGGGGCGAAAAACTGTTTTTT
CASSLPTGGGEKLFF
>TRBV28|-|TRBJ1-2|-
TGTGCCAGCAGTTTGTTGGCCTCCGGGGTGCACCCTTTGGAGGGCTACACCTTC
CASSLLASGVHPLEGYTF